This entry describes one TCR beta chain. The antigen is not known. In TCRdb, the RT-PCR reads were re-called with MiXCR into one record per CDR3 protein. The table lists 550,000 to 650,000 distinct CDR3 sequences, about 12% of them singletons, with about 9.4% in the top ten. The sample comes from a study of response to subunit inactivated influenza vaccine. Findings and limits, study-wide: A suggestion made by the authors is that each seasonal influenza vaccination recruits few new T cells.

The receptor comes from a man aged 50 to 59 who received an inactivated influenza vaccine. This sample comprised PBMCs from blood, obtained on the day of vaccination.

CDR3 coding DNA: TGCGCCAGCAGCTTGGGGGACAGGGATTTCAATCAGCCCCAGCATTTT. Translated, it gives CASSLGDRDFNQPQHF. The chain is built from TRBV5-1 and TRBJ1-5; 9 bases are shared with TRBD1. The CDR3 has 16 amino acids. J gave up 3 bases and V 0 bases, and 4 bases lay outside the gene matches. Germline assignment: CDR1 SGHRS and CDR2 YFSETQ.